The 15 T cell receptor beta chains presented below share a single source sample, sequenced in a study of blood T cell repertoires in COVID-19. Method: immunoSEQ multiplex PCR; TCRdb's copy keeps in-frame clones and lacks some. The sample records 140,000 to 150,000 clones, approximately 79% being singletons. Sequenced material: peripheral blood. The source is a man aged 50-60 years with active or convalescent COVID-19.

The chain employs TRBV28 and TRBJ2-2; TRBD2 might be the D (6 bases). In germline, CDR1 is MDHEN, CDR2 SYDVKM. Between the trimmed V and J ends, which lost 2 bases and 5 bases, there was a span of 9 bases. The CDR3 contains 14 residues. The CDR3 nucleotides read TGTGCCAGCAGTTTAGGACTACTTACCGGGGAGCTGTTTTTT. Translated: CASSLGLLTGELFF. The full variable domain, in which reference TRBV28 and TRBJ2-2 provide the parts outside the CDR3, is DVKVTQSSRYLVKRTGEKVFLECVQDMDHENMFWYRQDPGLGLRLIYFSYDVKMKEKGDIPEGYSVSREKKERFSLILESASTNQTSMYLCASSLGLLTGELFFGEGSRLTVL.

As for this clone: One end of the junction varies from germline; a read error may be responsible. The V call is TRBV3-1 (or the pseudogene TRBV3-2), the J call TRBJ2-7; D unresolved. The CDR3 sequence is 16 residues long. CDR1 is LGHDT, CDR2 YNNKEL, per germline (reference sequence). The CDR3: CASSQEMRPLSYEQYF. The CDR3 DNA reads as TGTGCCAGCAGCCAAGAAATGCGGCCCCTTTCCTATGAGCAGTACTTC.

A remark on this clone: The same CDR3 can be traced to other DNA sequences in this sample. This chain uses TRBV29-1 with TRBJ1-2; D gene unclear. V was clipped by 4 bases and J by 2 bases, with 5 bases between them. The CDR3 has 11 residues. Germline CDR1 SQVTM, CDR2 ANQGSEA. In nucleotides, the CDR3 is TGCAGCGTTGGCGGGAACTATGGCTACACCTTC. Its translation is CSVGGNYGYTF.

The chain has TRBV19 and TRBJ2-5, with D possibly matching TRBD1 (7 bases). V gave up 3 bases and J gave up 4 bases, with 21 bases separating them. CDR3 length: 17 amino acids. Germline V gives CDR1 LNHDA, CDR2 SQIVND (reference sequence). The CDR3 bases are TGTGCCAGTAGTATCCGGGTTGGAGGGGGCGAAGGAGAGACCCAGTACTTC. As protein: CASSIRVGGGEGETQYF.

The rearrangement joins TRBV7-8 to TRBJ1-5, with TRBD1 as a possible D gene (6 bases). The CDR3 totals 17 residues. Germline CDR1 is SGHVS and CDR2 is FQNEAQ. The ends were cut back, 5 bases at V and 4 bases at J, with 21 bases in the middle. CDR3 nucleotide sequence: TGTGCCAGCAGCCTCCAGGGACAAGTGATAGCAAATCAGCCCCAGCATTTT. Its translation is CASSLQGQVIANQPQHF.

The table lists this clone with a count of one. This chain connects TRBV15 to TRBJ2-3; 9 bases agree with TRBD1. The ends lost 5 bases at V and 1 base at J; junction bases unmatched: 1. The germline V gene encodes CDR1 LNHNV and CDR2 YYDKDF (reference sequence). The CDR3 length is 14 residues. The CDR3 DNA is TGTGCCACCAGCCGGGACAGGGGCACAGATACGCAGTATTTT. As protein: CATSRDRGTDTQYF.

This rearrangement joins TRBV4-2 to TRBJ2-7, with D possibly TRBD2 on 5 matching bases. The CDR3 contains 15 residues. Between the trimmed V and J ends, which lost 1 base and 0 bases, there was a span of 10 bases. The germline V gene encodes CDR1 LGHNA and CDR2 YNFKEQ. In DNA form, the CDR3 reads TGTGCCAGCAGCCAAGCAAGCGGTAGCTCCTACGAGCAGTACTTC. Protein product: CASSQASGSSYEQYF.

The chain joins TRBV6-1 to TRBJ1-5, with D uncertain. Germline V gene data show CDR1 as MNHNS and CDR2 as SASEGT. Trimming left V 2 bases short and J 4 bases short, with 9 bases between. The CDR3 is made up of 14 amino acids. The CDR3 loop is CASSESTVNQPQHF. Here the CDR3 DNA reads TGTGCCAGCAGTGAATCAACAGTGAATCAGCCCCAGCATTTT.

The gene calls are TRBV19 and TRBJ2-7; the D gene is possibly TRBD1 (7 bases). With 10 bases removed from V and 2 bases from J, the gap between germline ends came to 18 bases. CDR3 size: 14 residues. CDR1 is LNHDA and CDR2 is SQIVND in the germline V gene (reference sequence). The CDR3 sequence: CATEGGTVPYEQYF. CDR3 DNA sequence: TGTGCCACTGAAGGGGGGACAGTCCCCTACGAGCAGTACTTC.

V usage is TRBV9 and J usage is TRBJ2-1; the match to TRBD2 covers 13 bases. This CDR3 region has 16 residues. Trimming cost V 0 bases and J 8 bases; bases outside gene matches: 5. Germline V lookup: CDR1 SGDLS, CDR2 YYNGEE. The CDR3 DNA reads as TGTGCCAGCAGCGTAGGGACTAGCGGGAGTGGAGATGAGCAGTTCTTC. Translating it yields CASSVGTSGSGDEQFF.

This clone was detected only a few times. An end of the junction differs from the germline gene, which may be a read error. V is TRBV4-1 and J is TRBJ2-7; TRBD1 or TRBD2 may be the D gene (5 bases each). Germline values: CDR1 MGHRA, CDR2 YSYEKL. The CDR3 loop spans 14 amino acids. For the CDR3, the DNA is TGCGCCAGCAGTCAAGAGGGGCGCTACTACGAGCAGTACTTC. Its protein product is CASSQEGRYYEQYF.

The chain couples TRBV13 to TRBJ2-1, with D tentatively TRBD2 (6 bases). CDR1 is PRHDT, CDR2 FYEKMQ, per germline (reference sequence). Trimming cost V 7 bases and J 5 bases, with 18 bases left between them. This CDR3 is built from 15 residues. The CDR3 region has the DNA TGTGCCAGCACTGCAGGAGGGTGGGGTAACAATGAGCAGTTCTTC. It yields the protein CASTAGGWGNNEQFF.

The genes are TRBV5-1 and TRBJ2-2, with 7 bases matching TRBD2. V shed 0 bases, J shed 7 bases, and the junction held 6 bases outside the gene matches. The CDR3 has 15 amino acids. Germline V gene lookup returns CDR1 SGHRS and CDR2 YFSETQ. In nucleotides, the CDR3 is TGCGCCAGCAGCTTGGACCCGGGAGGTGGCGGGGAGCTGTTTTTT. It yields the protein CASSLDPGGGGELFF.

This clone was seen a few times. The chain uses TRBV19 and TRBJ1-2, with a tentative D call TRBD1 (5 bases). The CDR3 consists of 14 residues. The germline CDR1 and CDR2 sequences are LNHDA and SQIVND (reference sequence). V gave up 2 bases and J gave up 7 bases, with 14 bases separating them. The CDR3, as DNA: TGTGCCAGTAGTATATTAGGCAGGGCCCTTGGCTACACCTTC. Translating it yields CASSILGRALGYTF.

The rearrangement uses TRBV19 and TRBJ1-1; D is unclear. Germline V gene data show CDR1 as LNHDA and CDR2 as SQIVND (reference sequence). CDR3 length equals 14 residues. V was shortened by 3 bases and J by 1 base, with 9 bases between the two germline ends. The CDR3 here is CASSMGVRNTEAFF. In DNA, the CDR3 is TGTGCCAGTAGTATGGGAGTTAGGAACACTGAAGCTTTCTTT.